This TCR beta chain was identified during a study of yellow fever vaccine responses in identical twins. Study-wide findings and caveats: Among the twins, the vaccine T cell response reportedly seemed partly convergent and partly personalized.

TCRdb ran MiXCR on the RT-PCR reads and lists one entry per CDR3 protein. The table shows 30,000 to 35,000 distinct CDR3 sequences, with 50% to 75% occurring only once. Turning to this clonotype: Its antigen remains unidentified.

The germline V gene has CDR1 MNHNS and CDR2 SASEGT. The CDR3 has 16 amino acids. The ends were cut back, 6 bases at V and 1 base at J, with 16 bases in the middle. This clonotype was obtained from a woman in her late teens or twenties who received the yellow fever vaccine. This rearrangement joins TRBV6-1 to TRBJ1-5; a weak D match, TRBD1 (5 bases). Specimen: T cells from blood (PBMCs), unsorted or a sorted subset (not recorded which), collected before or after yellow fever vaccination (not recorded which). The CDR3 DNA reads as TGTGCCAGCAGCCGTAACAGGCCTATGAGCAATCAGCCCCAGCATTTT. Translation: CASSRNRPMSNQPQHF.